What follows are 6 T cell receptor beta chains derived from one specimen sequenced in a study of beta chain features in type 1 diabetes. Reverse transcription of all isolated RNA meant that expressed TCRB transcripts were sequenced. Profiling relied on immunoSEQ multiplex PCR, and the TCRdb table lists in-frame clones only, not all of them. The sample holds 150,000 to 190,000 clones; less than 9.5% are singletons and the top ten take 0.55% to 0.65%. The sample taken for sequencing was central memory CD4+ T cells from blood. These TCRs come from a man younger than 35 in good health.

This chain links TRBV27 with TRBJ1-4; D is perhaps TRBD1 (6 bases). Trimming left V 4 bases short and J 4 bases short, with 13 bases between. The length of the CDR3 is 15 residues. Germline assignment: CDR1 MNHEY and CDR2 SMNVEV (reference sequence). CDR3: CASSSGQHINEKLFF. CDR3 in DNA: TGTGCCAGCAGTTCCGGACAGCACATTAATGAAAAACTGTTTTTT.

The CDR3 loop is CAWNFPGVTGELFF. In DNA form, the CDR3 reads TGTGCCTGGAATTTTCCAGGTGTGACCGGGGAGCTGTTTTTT. V gene TRBV30 combines with J gene TRBJ2-2; D gene unclear. Germline V gives CDR1 GTSNPN, CDR2 SVGIG (reference sequence). The ends were cut back, 4 bases at V and 5 bases at J, with 14 bases in the middle. CDR3 length equals 14 residues. Supplemented by reference TRBV30 and TRBJ2-2, the full variable domain reads SQTIHQWPATLVQPVGSPLSLECTVEGTSNPNLYWYRQAAGRGLQLLFYSVGIGQISSEVPQNLSASRPQDRQFILSSKKLLLSDSGFYLCAWNFPGVTGELFFGEGSRLTVL.

The chain links TRBV7-3 to TRBJ2-4; D perhaps matches TRBD2 (6 bases). Between the trimmed V and J ends, which lost 1 base and 8 bases, there was a span of 15 bases. Germline CDR1 reads SGHTA; CDR2 reads FQGTGA. The CDR3 has 15 residues. CDR3 nucleotides: TGTGCCAGCAGCTTAAGGAGGGGACGACTAGACATTCAGTACTTC. Translated, it gives CASSLRRGRLDIQYF.

This clone was observed a few times. The V and J genes are TRBV6-6 and TRBJ1-5; 8 positions agree with TRBD1. The germline V gene encodes CDR1 MNHNY and CDR2 SVGAGI (reference sequence). Trimming cost V 10 bases and J 6 bases; bases outside gene matches: 11. CDR3 size: 14 residues. The CDR3 nucleotides are TGTGCCACCAGACAGGGGTTTGGGTCTCAGCCCCAGCATTTT. Amino acid sequence: CATRQGFGSQPQHF.

This clone was seen only a few times. CDR3 sequence (DNA): TGTGCCAGCAGCTTCCAGCAGGTCGGGGTCGGTGACGAGCAGTACTTC. Translation: CASSFQQVGVGDEQYF. J is TRBJ2-7 and V is TRBV7-2; D might be TRBD2 (5 bases). The CDR3 is 16 amino acids. Trimming removed 3 bases at V and 5 bases at J, with 20 bases between. Germline CDR1 is SGHTA and CDR2 is FQGNSA.

This clone turned up a few times. DNA for the CDR3: TGTGCCAGCAGCGCAGCCGCGGGGGGAAACACCATATATTTT. Protein sequence: CASSAAAGGNTIYF. The chain links TRBV11-2 to TRBJ1-3; the D is unclear. Trimming left V 5 bases short and J 4 bases short, with 12 bases between. Germline CDR1 SGHAT, CDR2 FQNNGV. The CDR3 spans 14 residues.